These T cell receptor beta chains were read from a single sample in a study of blood T cell repertoires in COVID-19. The table came from immunoSEQ multiplex PCR; TCRdb's copy has only in-frame clones and leaves some out. The data hold 95,000 to 150,000 clones, with 70% to 75% observed a single time. The source material was peripheral blood. The source is a man aged 60 to 69 with acute or convalescent COVID-19. CDR3s include the opening cysteine and the closing phenylalanine or tryptophan. The D gene is left open where the match is weak. Where a row states a size, it is once, few, many or the class of an expanded clone; other rows omit it.

j_gene	abundance	d_gene	v_gene	CDR3aa	CDR3nt
TRBJ1-2	.	.	TRBV7-9	CASSRDTRGYTF	TGTGCCAGCAGCCGGGACACGCGGGGCTACACCTTC
TRBJ2-7	once	.	TRBV3-1/TRBV3-2	CASSQGRGDEQYF	TGTGCCAGCAGCCAGGGCAGGGGCGACGAGCAGTACTTC
TRBJ2-3	.	.	TRBV7-3	CASSPSTDTQYF	TGTGCCAGCAGCCCAAGCACAGATACGCAGTATTTT
TRBJ1-2	.	TRBD1	TRBV30	CAWSQGAYYGYTF	TGTGCCTGGAGTCAGGGGGCCTACTATGGCTACACCTTC
TRBJ2-2	once	TRBD2	TRBV6-5	CASRSGLGVTGELFF	TGTGCCAGCAGATCGGGACTAGGTGTAACCGGGGAGCTGTTTTTT
TRBJ1-1	.	.	TRBV25-1	CASSDFLEAFF	TGTGCCAGCAGTGATTTTCTTGAAGCTTTCTTT
TRBJ2-1	.	TRBD2	TRBV7-9	CASSPGTSGNEQFF	TGTGCCAGCAGCCCGGGGACTAGCGGCAATGAGCAGTTCTTC
TRBJ2-7	many	TRBD2	TRBV4-1	CASSQWRTSGGASVAYEQYF	TGCGCCAGCAGCCAATGGCGGACTAGCGGGGGGGCCTCCGTAGCCTACGAGCAGTACTTC
TRBJ1-1	.	.	TRBV7-9	CASSFTGYNTEAFF	TGTGCCAGCAGCTTCACGGGGTATAACACTGAAGCTTTCTTT
TRBJ1-2	.	TRBD1	TRBV10-3	CAIRDRTNGYTF	TGTGCCATCAGGGACAGGACCAATGGCTACACCTTC
TRBJ1-2	.	TRBD1	TRBV5-4	CASSTGALANYGYTF	TGTGCCAGCAGCACAGGGGCGTTGGCGAACTATGGCTACACCTTC
TRBJ1-1	.	TRBD1	TRBV6-1	CASSDRTGTGSSEAFF	TGTGCCAGCAGTGATCGGACAGGGACCGGCAGTTCTGAAGCTTTCTTT
TRBJ2-3	.	.	TRBV6-2/TRBV6-3	CASSYLVSETGDTQYF	TGTGCCAGCAGTTACTTAGTTTCCGAAACCGGGGATACGCAGTATTTT
TRBJ2-3	.	TRBD2	TRBV5-1	CASSLGTRADTQYF	TGCGCCAGCAGCCTAGGGACTAGGGCAGATACGCAGTATTTT
TRBJ1-4	.	.	TRBV5-1	CASSVTTGPEKLFF	TGCGCCAGCAGCGTGACGACAGGTCCAGAAAAACTGTTTTTT
TRBJ1-4	.	.	TRBV7-9	CASSLDSGDEKLFF	TGTGCCAGCAGCTTAGACTCAGGGGATGAAAAACTGTTTTTT
TRBJ1-5	.	.	TRBV6-5	CASSQGGGNQPQHF	TGTGCCAGCAGCCAAGGGGGTGGCAATCAGCCCCAGCATTTT
TRBJ2-1	.	.	TRBV2	CASPSRRLSSYNEQFF	TGTGCCAGCCCCTCGCGTCGGTTAAGCTCCTACAATGAGCAGTTCTTC
TRBJ2-7	.	.	TRBV28	CASSLQSYEQYF	TGTGCCAGCAGTTTACAGTCCTACGAGCAGTACTTC
TRBJ2-1	once	TRBD2	TRBV7-2	CASMRGRLAGPSYNEQFF	TGTGCCAGCATGCGAGGGCGACTAGCGGGACCCTCCTACAATGAGCAGTTCTTC
TRBJ2-2	.	TRBD2	TRBV5-6	CASSLRGGVNTGELFF	TGTGCCAGCAGCTTGCGGGGGGGCGTGAACACCGGGGAGCTGTTTTTT
TRBJ1-2	once	.	TRBV12-3/TRBV12-4	CASTSWGGYGYTF	TGTGCCAGCACCTCATGGGGGGGCTATGGCTACACCTTC
TRBJ2-1	.	TRBD2	TRBV27	CASRYASGGYNEQFF	TGTGCCAGCAGATACGCTAGCGGGGGCTACAATGAGCAGTTCTTC
TRBJ2-2	.	TRBD1	TRBV6-5	CASSYSAGGTGELFF	TGTGCCAGCAGTTACTCGGCAGGGGGCACCGGGGAGCTGTTTTTT
TRBJ1-3	.	TRBD1	TRBV6-5	CASSKTGTAGNTIYF	TGTGCCAGCAGTAAAACCGGGACAGCAGGAAACACCATATATTTT
TRBJ1-2	.	.	TRBV7-9	CASSSAGRGDYGYTF	TGTGCCAGCAGCTCCGCCGGGAGGGGGGACTATGGCTACACCTTC
TRBJ2-7	.	.	TRBV25-1	CASSRDNSYEQYF	TGTGCCAGCAGCCGGGACAACTCCTACGAGCAGTACTTC
TRBJ1-2	.	.	TRBV30	CAWSVPAVYGYTF	TGTGCCTGGAGTGTCCCAGCGGTCTATGGCTACACCTTC
TRBJ2-1	once	TRBD2	TRBV20-1	CSASPSSGRALWDEQFF	TGCAGTGCTAGTCCTTCCTCCGGGAGGGCCCTCTGGGATGAGCAGTTCTTC
TRBJ2-1	few	TRBD2	TRBV14	CASSQDIGTRGIEQFF	TGTGCCAGCAGCCAAGATATCGGGACTAGGGGAATCGAGCAGTTCTTC
TRBJ2-1	once	TRBD2	TRBV27	CASRRIGVALAGYNEQFF	TGTGCCAGCAGACGTATAGGGGTGGCGCTAGCGGGGTACAATGAGCAGTTCTTC
TRBJ1-5	.	.	TRBV28	CASSLFHSNQPQHF	TGTGCCAGCAGTTTATTTCATAGCAATCAGCCCCAGCATTTT
TRBJ1-2	few	.	TRBV25-1	CASSSGHLYGYTF	TGTGCCAGCAGCTCGGGACACCTTTATGGCTACACCTTC
TRBJ2-2	few	.	TRBV7-3	CASSLIQSGELFF	TGTGCCAGCAGCCTGATACAATCCGGGGAGCTGTTTTTT
TRBJ2-3	.	.	TRBV5-1	CASSLTGTTDTQYF	TGCGCCAGCAGCTTGACAGGAACCACAGATACGCAGTATTTT
TRBJ2-2	.	TRBD1	TRBV9	CASSVLSRGPGELFF	TGTGCCAGCAGCGTCTTGTCGAGGGGGCCCGGGGAGCTGTTTTTT
TRBJ1-5	once	TRBD1	TRBV30	CAWSTQGDQPQHF	TGTGCCTGGAGTACCCAGGGGGATCAGCCCCAGCATTTT
TRBJ1-4	.	TRBD1	TRBV5-6	CASSGPGQYYEKLFF	TGTGCCAGCAGCGGACCGGGACAGTATTATGAAAAACTGTTTTTT
TRBJ2-5	.	TRBD1	TRBV2	CASRRGRRPETQYF	TGTGCCAGCAGAAGGGGGCGAAGGCCGGAGACCCAGTACTTC
TRBJ2-3	.	.	TRBV27	CATLLMGGGGTDTQYF	TGTGCCACCCTACTTATGGGGGGGGGCGGCACAGATACGCAGTATTTT
TRBJ1-2	few	.	TRBV20-1	CSARRDYGYTF	TGCAGTGCCAGGCGAGACTATGGCTACACCTTC
TRBJ1-1	.	.	TRBV11-3	CASSFAGWGEAFF	TGTGCCAGCAGCTTCGCGGGGTGGGGTGAAGCTTTCTTT
TRBJ2-2	.	TRBD1	TRBV30	CAWSSGQGYTGELFF	TGTGCCTGGAGTTCGGGACAGGGGTACACCGGGGAGCTGTTTTTT